This T cell receptor (beta chain) derives from a study of tumor-infiltrating lymphocytes in primary liver carcinoma. The authors made TCR beta cDNA from around 500 ng total RNA with a constant-region primer. It was through three nested multiplex PCR rounds of slightly modified ARM-PCR that TCR beta libraries arose. From the multiplex PCR reads, TCRdb called clonotypes with MiXCR, one entry per CDR3 protein. The repertoire holds 300,000 to 400,000 distinct CDR3 sequences, roughly two thirds seen once, with more than 8.5% in the top ten. This clonotype turned up a few times. Its target is unknown. Study-level points and caveats: Bulk unsorted sampling precluded comparing CD4+ and CD8+ repertoires.

Unsorted whole blood yielded the blood RNA, and germline DNA was also extracted. The researchers drew 3.5 to 4.5 milliliters of peripheral blood before surgery. The source is a man aged 35 to 55 with primary liver carcinoma and hepatitis B virus infection. Sequenced: peripheral blood.

The CDR3: CASSPNLAETQYF. The CDR3 coding sequence is TGTGCCAGCAGTCCCAACTTGGCGGAGACCCAGTACTTC. The J gene is TRBJ2-5, the V gene TRBV6-6, with D unclear. V shed 5 bases and J shed 5 bases, with 12 bases lying between them. This CDR3 has 13 residues. Per germline, CDR1 MNHNY and CDR2 SVGAGI (reference sequence).